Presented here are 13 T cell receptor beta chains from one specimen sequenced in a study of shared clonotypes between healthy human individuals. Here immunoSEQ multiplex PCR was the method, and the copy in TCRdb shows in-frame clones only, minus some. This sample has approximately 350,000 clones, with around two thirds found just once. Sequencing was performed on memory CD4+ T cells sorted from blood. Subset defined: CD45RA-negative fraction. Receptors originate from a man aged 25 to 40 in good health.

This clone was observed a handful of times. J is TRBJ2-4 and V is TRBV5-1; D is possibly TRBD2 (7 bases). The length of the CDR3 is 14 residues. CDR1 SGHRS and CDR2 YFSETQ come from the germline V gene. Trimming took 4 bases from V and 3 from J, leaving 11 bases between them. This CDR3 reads CASSPGGVKNIQYF. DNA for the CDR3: TGCGCCAGCAGCCCGGGGGGCGTCAAAAACATTCAGTACTTC.

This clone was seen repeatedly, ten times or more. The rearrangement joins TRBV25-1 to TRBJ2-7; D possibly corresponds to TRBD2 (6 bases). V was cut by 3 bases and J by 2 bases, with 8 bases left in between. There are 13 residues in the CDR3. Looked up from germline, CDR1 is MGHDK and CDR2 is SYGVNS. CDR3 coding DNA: TGTGCCAGCAGTGACCCGGGGGCCTACGAGCAGTACTTC. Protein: CASSDPGAYEQYF.

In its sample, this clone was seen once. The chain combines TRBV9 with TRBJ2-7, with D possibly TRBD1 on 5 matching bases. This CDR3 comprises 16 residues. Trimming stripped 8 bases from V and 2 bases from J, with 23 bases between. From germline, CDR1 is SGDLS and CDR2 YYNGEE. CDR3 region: CASRVGMGLVPYEQYF. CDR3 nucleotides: TGTGCCAGTCGGGTGGGAATGGGGCTAGTCCCCTACGAGCAGTACTTC.

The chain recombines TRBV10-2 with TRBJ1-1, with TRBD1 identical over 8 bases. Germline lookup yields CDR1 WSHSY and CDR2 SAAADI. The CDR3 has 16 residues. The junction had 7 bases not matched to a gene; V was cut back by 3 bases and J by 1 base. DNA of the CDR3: TGCGCCAGCAGTGATCCCCGGACAGGGAAGAACACTGAAGCTTTCTTT. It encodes CASSDPRTGKNTEAFF.

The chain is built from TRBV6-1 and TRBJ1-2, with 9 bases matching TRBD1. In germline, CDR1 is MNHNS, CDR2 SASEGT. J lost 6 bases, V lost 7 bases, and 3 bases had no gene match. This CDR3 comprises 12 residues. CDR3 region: CASNRDRDGYTF. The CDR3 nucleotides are TGTGCCAGCAACCGGGACAGGGATGGCTACACCTTC.

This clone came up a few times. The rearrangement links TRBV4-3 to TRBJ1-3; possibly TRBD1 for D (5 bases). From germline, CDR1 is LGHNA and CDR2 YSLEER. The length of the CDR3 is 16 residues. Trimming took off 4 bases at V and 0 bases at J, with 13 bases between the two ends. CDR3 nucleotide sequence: TGCGCCAGCAGCCCCACGGCAGGGTACTCTGGAAACACCATATATTTT. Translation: CASSPTAGYSGNTIYF.

The CDR3 sequence is CASSFDADYGYTF. The CDR3 coding sequence is TGCGCCAGCAGTTTTGACGCCGACTATGGCTACACCTTC. This rearrangement joins TRBV5-1 to TRBJ1-2; D call uncertain. Trimming took 5 bases from V and 3 from J, leaving 11 bases between them. The CDR3 totals 13 residues. Per germline, CDR1 SGHRS and CDR2 YFSETQ.

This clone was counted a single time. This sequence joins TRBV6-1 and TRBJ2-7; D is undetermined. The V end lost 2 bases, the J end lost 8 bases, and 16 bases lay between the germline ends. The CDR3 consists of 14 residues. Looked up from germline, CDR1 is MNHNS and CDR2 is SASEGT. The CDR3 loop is CASSERVEGSQQYF. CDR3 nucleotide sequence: TGTGCCAGCAGTGAACGGGTAGAAGGGTCTCAGCAGTACTTC.

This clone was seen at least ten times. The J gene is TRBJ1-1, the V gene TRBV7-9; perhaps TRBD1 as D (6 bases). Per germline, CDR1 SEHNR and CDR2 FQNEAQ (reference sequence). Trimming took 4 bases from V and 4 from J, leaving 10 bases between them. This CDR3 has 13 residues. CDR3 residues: CASSSGRGTEAFF. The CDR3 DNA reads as TGTGCCAGCAGCTCAGGCAGGGGCACTGAAGCTTTCTTT.

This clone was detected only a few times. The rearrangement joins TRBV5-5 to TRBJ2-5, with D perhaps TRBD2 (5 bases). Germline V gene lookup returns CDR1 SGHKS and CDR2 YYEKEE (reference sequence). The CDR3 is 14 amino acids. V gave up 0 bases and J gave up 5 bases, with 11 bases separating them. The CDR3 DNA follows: TGTGCCAGCAGCTTGGGGGTGCGGGTGGAGACCCAGTACTTC. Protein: CASSLGVRVETQYF.

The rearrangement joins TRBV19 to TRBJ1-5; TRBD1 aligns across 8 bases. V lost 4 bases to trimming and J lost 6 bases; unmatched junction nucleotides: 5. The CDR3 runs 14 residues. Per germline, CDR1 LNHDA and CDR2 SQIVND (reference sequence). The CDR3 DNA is TGTGCCAGTAGTAGCAGGGGGCATGGTCAGCCCCAGCATTTT. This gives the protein CASSSRGHGQPQHF.

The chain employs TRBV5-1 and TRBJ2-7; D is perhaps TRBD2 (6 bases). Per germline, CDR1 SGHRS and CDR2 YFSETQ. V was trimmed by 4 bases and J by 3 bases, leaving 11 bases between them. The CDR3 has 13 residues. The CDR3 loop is CASSESGFYEQYF. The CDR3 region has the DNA TGCGCCAGCAGCGAAAGCGGGTTCTACGAGCAGTACTTC.

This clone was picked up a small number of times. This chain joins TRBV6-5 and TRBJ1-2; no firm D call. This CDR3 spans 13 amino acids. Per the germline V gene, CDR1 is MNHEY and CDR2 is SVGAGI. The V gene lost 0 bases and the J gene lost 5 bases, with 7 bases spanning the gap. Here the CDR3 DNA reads TGTGCCAGCAGTTACTCCGGGAGATATGGCTACACCTTC. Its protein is CASSYSGRYGYTF.